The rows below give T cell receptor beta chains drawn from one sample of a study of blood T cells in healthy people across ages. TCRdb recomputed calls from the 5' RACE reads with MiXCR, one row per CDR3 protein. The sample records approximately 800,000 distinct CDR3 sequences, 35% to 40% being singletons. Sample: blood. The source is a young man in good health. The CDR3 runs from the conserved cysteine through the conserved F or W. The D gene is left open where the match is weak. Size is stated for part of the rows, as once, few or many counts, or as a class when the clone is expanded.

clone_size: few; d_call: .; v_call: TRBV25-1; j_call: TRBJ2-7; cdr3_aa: CASSLPGGDTYEQYF; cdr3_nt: TGTGCCAGCAGCCTACCCGGGGGCGACACCTACGAGCAGTACTTC
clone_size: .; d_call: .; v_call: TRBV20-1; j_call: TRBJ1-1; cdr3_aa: CSASPGAETNTEAFF; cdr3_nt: TGCAGTGCTAGCCCTGGGGCAGAGACGAACACTGAAGCTTTCTTT
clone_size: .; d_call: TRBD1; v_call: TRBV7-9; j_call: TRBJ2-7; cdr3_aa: CASSFGQVEQYF; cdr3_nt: TGTGCCAGCAGCTTTGGACAGGTCGAGCAGTACTTC
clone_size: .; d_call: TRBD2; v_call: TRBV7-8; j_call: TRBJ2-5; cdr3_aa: CASSLEGGLAFETQYF; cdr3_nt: TGTGCCAGCAGCTTAGAGGGGGGACTAGCGTTCGAGACCCAGTACTTC
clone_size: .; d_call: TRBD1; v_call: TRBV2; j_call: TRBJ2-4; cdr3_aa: CASRAGTGPYEQDF; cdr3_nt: TGTGCCAGCAGAGCCGGGACAGGGCCGTACGAGCAGGACTTC
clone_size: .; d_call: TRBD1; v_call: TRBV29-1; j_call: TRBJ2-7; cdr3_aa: CSVSGTGKGYEQYF; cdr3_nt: TGCAGCGTGTCCGGGACAGGGAAGGGCTACGAGCAGTACTTC
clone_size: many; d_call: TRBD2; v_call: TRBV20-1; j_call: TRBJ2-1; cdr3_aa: CSASFSGGADEQFF; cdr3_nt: TGCAGTGCTAGTTTTAGCGGGGGGGCGGATGAGCAGTTCTTC
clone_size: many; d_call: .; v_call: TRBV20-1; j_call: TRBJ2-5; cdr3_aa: CSARETVQETQYF; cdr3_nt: TGCAGTGCTAGGGAGACAGTACAAGAGACCCAGTACTTC
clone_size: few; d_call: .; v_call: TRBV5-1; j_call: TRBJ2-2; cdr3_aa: CASSSEHTGRGGELFF; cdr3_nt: TGCGCCAGCAGCTCGGAGCACACTGGGCGAGGTGGGGAGCTGTTTTTT
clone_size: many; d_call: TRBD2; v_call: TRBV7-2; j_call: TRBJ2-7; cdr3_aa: CASSVLAGVYNEQYF; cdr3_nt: TGTGCCAGCAGCGTACTAGCGGGGGTTTACAATGAGCAGTACTTC
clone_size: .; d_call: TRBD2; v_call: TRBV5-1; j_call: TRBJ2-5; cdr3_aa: CASSPGLAGVEGVVQYF; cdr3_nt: TGCGCCAGCAGCCCTGGACTAGCGGGGGTGGAAGGAGTCGTCCAGTACTTC
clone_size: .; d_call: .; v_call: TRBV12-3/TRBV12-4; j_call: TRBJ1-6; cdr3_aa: CASSALGLSPLHF; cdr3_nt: TGTGCCAGCAGTGCCCTGGGTCTTTCACCCCTCCACTTT
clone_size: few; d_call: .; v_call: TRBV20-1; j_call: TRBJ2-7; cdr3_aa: CSARDMLYSYNEQYF; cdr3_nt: TGCAGTGCTAGAGACATGCTTTACTCCTACAATGAGCAGTACTTC
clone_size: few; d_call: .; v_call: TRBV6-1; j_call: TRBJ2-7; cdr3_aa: CASSPQWQRVSYEQYF; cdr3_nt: TGTGCCAGCAGTCCCCAATGGCAGCGAGTTTCCTACGAGCAGTACTTC
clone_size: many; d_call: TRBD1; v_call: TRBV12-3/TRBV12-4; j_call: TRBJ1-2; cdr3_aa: CASRSGTDYGYTF; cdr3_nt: TGTGCCAGCAGGTCCGGGACAGACTATGGCTACACCTTC
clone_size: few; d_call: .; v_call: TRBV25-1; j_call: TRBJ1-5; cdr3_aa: CASSESGDYSNQPQHF; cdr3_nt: TGTGCCAGCAGTGAATCTGGGGACTATAGCAATCAGCCCCAGCATTTT
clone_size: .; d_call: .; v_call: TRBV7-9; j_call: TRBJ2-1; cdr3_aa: CASSLPGSGRNEQFF; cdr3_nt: TGTGCCAGCAGCCTCCCTGGCAGCGGGCGCAATGAGCAGTTCTTC
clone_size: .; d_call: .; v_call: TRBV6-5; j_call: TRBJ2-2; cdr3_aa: CASRDQGSGELFF; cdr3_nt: TGTGCCAGCAGAGACCAGGGGTCCGGGGAGCTGTTTTTT
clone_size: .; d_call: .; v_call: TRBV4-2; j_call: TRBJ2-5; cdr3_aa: CASSLYEGGEETQYF; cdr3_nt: TGTGCCAGCAGCCTATATGAAGGGGGGGAAGAGACCCAGTACTTC
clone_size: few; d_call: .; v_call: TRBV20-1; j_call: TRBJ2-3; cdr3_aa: CSSGLPNTDTQYF; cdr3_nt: TGCAGTTCGGGACTCCCAAACACCGATACGCAGTATTTT
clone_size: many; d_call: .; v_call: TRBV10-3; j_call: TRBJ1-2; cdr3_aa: CAISDPNLYGYTF; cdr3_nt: TGTGCCATCAGTGACCCCAACCTCTATGGCTACACCTTC
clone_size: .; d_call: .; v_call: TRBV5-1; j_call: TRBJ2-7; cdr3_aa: CASSLRLVAAEQYF; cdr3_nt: TGCGCCAGCAGCTTAAGACTAGTAGCGGCCGAGCAGTACTTC
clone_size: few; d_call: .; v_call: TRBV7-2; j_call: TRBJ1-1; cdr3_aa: CASSFLGAGEAFF; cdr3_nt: TGTGCCAGCAGCTTTTTGGGGGCGGGTGAAGCTTTCTTT
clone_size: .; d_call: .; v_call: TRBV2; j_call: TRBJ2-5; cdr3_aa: CASSDPGDQETQYF; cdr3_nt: TGTGCCAGCAGTGACCCAGGGGACCAAGAGACCCAGTACTTC
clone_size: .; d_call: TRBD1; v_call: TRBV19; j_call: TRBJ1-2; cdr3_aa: CAGSPGQGNFYGYTF; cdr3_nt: TGTGCCGGTAGCCCGGGACAGGGGAACTTCTATGGCTACACCTTC
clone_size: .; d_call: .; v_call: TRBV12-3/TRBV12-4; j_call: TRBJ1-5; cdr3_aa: CASSNVTYQPQHF; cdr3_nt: TGTGCCAGCAGTAACGTAACATATCAGCCCCAGCATTTT
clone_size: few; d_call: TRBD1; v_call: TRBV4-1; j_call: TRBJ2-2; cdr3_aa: CAGSTPLTGAGELFF; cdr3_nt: TGCGCCGGCAGCACCCCACTGACAGGGGCCGGGGAGCTGTTTTTT
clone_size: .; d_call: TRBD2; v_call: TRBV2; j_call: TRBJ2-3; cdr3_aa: CASSGDSGGSTDTQYF; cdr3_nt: TGTGCCAGCAGTGGTGATAGCGGGGGAAGCACAGATACGCAGTATTTT
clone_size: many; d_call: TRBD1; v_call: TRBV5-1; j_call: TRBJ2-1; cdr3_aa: CASSPRRQGWLVHEQFF; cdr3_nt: TGCGCCAGCAGCCCCAGGAGACAGGGTTGGTTAGTCCATGAGCAGTTCTTC
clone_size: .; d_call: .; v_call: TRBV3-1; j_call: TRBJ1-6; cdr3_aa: CASSHVGRTDGSPLHF; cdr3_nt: TGTGCCAGCAGCCATGTCGGGAGGACGGACGGTTCACCCCTCCACTTT
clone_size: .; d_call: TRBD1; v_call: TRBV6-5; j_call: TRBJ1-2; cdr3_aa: CAVSQGTYGYTF; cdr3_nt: TGTGCCGTGTCACAGGGGACCTATGGCTACACCTTC
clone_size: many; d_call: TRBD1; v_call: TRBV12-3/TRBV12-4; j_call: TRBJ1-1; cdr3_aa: CASSHNRDRDSAEAFF; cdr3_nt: TGTGCCAGCAGCCACAACCGGGACAGGGATTCGGCTGAAGCTTTCTTT
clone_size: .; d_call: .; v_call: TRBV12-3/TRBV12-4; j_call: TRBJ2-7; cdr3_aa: CASSLMYGSYEQYF; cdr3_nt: TGTGCCAGCAGCCTTATGTATGGGTCCTACGAGCAGTACTTC
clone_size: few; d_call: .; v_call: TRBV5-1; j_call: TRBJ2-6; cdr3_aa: CASSLAGVTGANVLTF; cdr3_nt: TGCGCCAGCAGCTTGGCGGGGGTGACTGGGGCCAACGTCCTGACTTTC
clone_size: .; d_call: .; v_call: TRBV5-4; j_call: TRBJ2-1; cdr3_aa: CASSQGAVSVNEQFF; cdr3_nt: TGTGCCAGCAGCCAAGGGGCGGTTTCTGTCAATGAGCAGTTCTTC
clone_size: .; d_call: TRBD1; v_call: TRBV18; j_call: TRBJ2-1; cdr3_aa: CASSPRQGGNRQWEQFF; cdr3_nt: TGTGCCAGCTCACCGAGACAGGGCGGCAATCGGCAATGGGAGCAGTTCTTC
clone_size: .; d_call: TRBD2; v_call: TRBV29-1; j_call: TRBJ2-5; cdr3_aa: CSVAREGQGTQYF; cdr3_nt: TGCAGCGTTGCCCGGGAGGGCCAAGGGACCCAGTACTTC
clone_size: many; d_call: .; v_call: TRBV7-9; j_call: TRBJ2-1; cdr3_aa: CASSPSGTGTYNEQFF; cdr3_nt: TGTGCCAGCAGCCCCTCCGGGACTGGGACCTACAATGAGCAGTTCTTC
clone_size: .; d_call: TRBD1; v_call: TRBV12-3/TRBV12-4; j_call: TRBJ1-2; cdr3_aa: CASSRQGSGYTF; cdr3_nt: TGTGCCAGCAGCCGACAGGGTTCTGGCTACACCTTC
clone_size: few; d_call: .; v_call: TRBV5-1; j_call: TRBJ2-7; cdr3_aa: CASSLAGTGSSYNEQYF; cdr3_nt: TGCGCCAGCAGCTTGGCCGGTACAGGGAGCTCCTACAATGAGCAGTACTTC
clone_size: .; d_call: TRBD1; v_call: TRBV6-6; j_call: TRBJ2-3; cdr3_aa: CASSRGTGHSTDTQYF; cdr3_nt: TGTGCCAGCAGTAGGGGGACAGGGCATAGCACAGATACGCAGTATTTT
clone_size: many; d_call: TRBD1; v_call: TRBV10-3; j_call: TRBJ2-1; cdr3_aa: CAISESSGQGTFVSNEQFF; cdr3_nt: TGTGCCATCAGTGAGTCGTCAGGACAGGGTACGTTTGTTAGCAATGAGCAGTTCTTC
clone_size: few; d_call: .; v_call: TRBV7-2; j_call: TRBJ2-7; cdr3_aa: CASSLFRPYNEQYF; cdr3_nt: TGTGCCAGCAGCTTATTTCGGCCCTACAATGAGCAGTACTTC
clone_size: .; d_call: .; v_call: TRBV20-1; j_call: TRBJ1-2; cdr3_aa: CSAPGVPKINYGYTF; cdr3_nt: TGCAGTGCTCCAGGGGTCCCAAAAATAAACTATGGCTACACCTTC
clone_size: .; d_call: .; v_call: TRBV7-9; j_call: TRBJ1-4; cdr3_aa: CASSPDSAPNEKLFF; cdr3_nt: TGTGCCAGCAGCCCCGACAGTGCCCCTAATGAAAAACTGTTTTTT
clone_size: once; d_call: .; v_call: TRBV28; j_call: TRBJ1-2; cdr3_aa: CASSTRGQGNGYTF; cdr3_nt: TGTGCCAGCAGTACAAGAGGGCAGGGGAATGGCTACACCTTC
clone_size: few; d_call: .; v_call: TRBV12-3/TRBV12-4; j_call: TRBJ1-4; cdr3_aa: CASTPTGYGEKLFF; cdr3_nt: TGTGCCAGCACCCCTACAGGGTATGGTGAAAAACTGTTTTTT
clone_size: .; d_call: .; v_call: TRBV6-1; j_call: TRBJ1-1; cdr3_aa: CASSVTANTEAFF; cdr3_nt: TGTGCCAGCAGTGTAACGGCGAACACTGAAGCTTTTTTT
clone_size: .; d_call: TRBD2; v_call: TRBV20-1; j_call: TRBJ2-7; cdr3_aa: CSATAVRGGSYNEQYF; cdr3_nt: TGCAGTGCTACAGCTGTCCGGGGGGGCTCCTACAATGAGCAGTACTTC
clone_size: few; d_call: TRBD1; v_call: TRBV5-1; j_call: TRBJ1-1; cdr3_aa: CASSLGGTGPNTEAFF; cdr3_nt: TGCGCCAGCAGCTTGGGGGGGACAGGGCCGAACACTGAAGCTTTCTTT
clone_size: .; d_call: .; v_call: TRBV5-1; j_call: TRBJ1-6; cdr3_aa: CASNPGHQNSPLHF; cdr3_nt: TGTGCCAGCAACCCGGGACACCAGAATTCACCCCTCCACTTT
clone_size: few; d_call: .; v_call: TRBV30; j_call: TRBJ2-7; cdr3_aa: CAWRSKGAYEQYF; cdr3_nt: TGTGCCTGGAGGTCGAAGGGGGCCTACGAGCAGTACTTC
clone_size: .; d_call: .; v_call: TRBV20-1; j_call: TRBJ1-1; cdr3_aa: CSASRGPNTEAFF; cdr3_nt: TGCAGTGCTAGTCGAGGACCGAACACTGAAGCTTTCTTT